Sequencing of this T cell receptor beta chain was carried out in a study of response to subunit inactivated influenza vaccine. TCRdb re-called the RT-PCR reads with MiXCR, one entry per CDR3 protein. The profile shows 450,000 to 600,000 distinct CDR3 sequences, around 7.9% of them singletons. There are many counts of this clonotype. Its antigen is unidentified. General study results and limits: Authors proposed each seasonal influenza vaccination draws in few new T cells.

Sequencing was performed on PBMCs from blood, taken 23 to 25 months after vaccination. The receptor comes from a man in his fifties or sixties who received an inactivated influenza vaccine.

The CDR3 DNA follows: TGTGCCAGCAGCCAAGGGACGGCGGTTAACTATGGCTACACCTTC. Its protein product is CASSQGTAVNYGYTF. This chain joins TRBV4-2 and TRBJ1-2; D is uncertain. Germline CDR1 and CDR2: LGHNA and YNFKEQ. This CDR3 is built from 15 residues. V shed 1 base and J shed 1 base, with 10 bases lying between them.